This T cell receptor beta chain was identified in a study of blood T cells in healthy people across ages. Study information: Template switching captured about one barcoded beta molecule per two T cells. Study-wide results and caveats: Relative to aged donors, long-lived donors carried more naive CD4+ cells and displayed higher diversity.

PCR was performed a second time for roughly 7 to 12 cycles using a sample-barcoded 5' primer and a J-beta primer mix. Every molecule of cDNA carried a tag from a template-switch adaptor with 12 random nucleotides. TCRdb fed the 5' RACE reads into MiXCR, producing one record per CDR3 protein. The sample has fewer than 1,000,000 distinct CDR3 sequences; about half are singletons. Staff drew roughly 10 milliliters of peripheral blood from each donor. In the case of this clonotype: The target antigen is unknown.

V lost 10 bases to trimming and J lost 5 bases; unmatched junction nucleotides: 14. The CDR3 length is 15 residues. The germline gives CDR1 SGDLS, CDR2 YYNGEE. Sequences were obtained from blood. The receptor was derived from a man at least 80 years old in good health. The rearrangement joins TRBV9 to TRBJ2-7, with 11 bases matching TRBD2. CDR3 amino acids: CAGRDASGGSDEQYF. In DNA, the CDR3 is TGTGCCGGAAGAGACGCTAGCGGGGGGTCCGACGAGCAGTACTTC.